Each of the 21 T cell receptor beta chains below was sequenced from the same sample in a study of shared clonotypes between healthy human individuals. The protocol was immunoSEQ multiplex PCR, while the TCRdb copy is restricted to in-frame clones and leaves out a portion. The sample carries approximately 400,000 clones, 96% recorded once. Sequenced sample: memory CD8+ T cells sorted from blood. Noted subset: CD45RO+ cells pooled with CCR7-negative TemRA cells. The receptors were gathered from a man aged 30 to 39 in good health.

The J gene is TRBJ2-3, the V gene TRBV5-5; 9 bases match TRBD2. The trim removed 0 bases at V and 13 bases at J, leaving 9 bases unmatched. The length of the CDR3 is 14 residues. Germline CDR1 is SGHKS and CDR2 is YYEKEE (reference sequence). The CDR3 is CASSLVRIAGEEYF. CDR3 nucleotides: TGTGCCAGCAGCTTGGTGAGGATAGCGGGAGAGGAGTATTTT.

J is TRBJ2-3 and V is TRBV9; 10 bases align to TRBD2. Germline V CDR1 and CDR2: SGDLS, YYNGEE. V trimming: 0 bases; J trimming: 4 bases; junction bases outside the gene matches: 5. CDR3 length: 16 amino acids. CDR3 sequence (DNA): TGTGCCAGCAGCGTAGAAGCGGGAGGGCTACCAGATACGCAGTATTTT. Residues: CASSVEAGGLPDTQYF.

The V gene is TRBV2, the J gene TRBJ2-2; TRBD2 is a possible D gene (6 bases). Germline V CDR1 and CDR2: SNHLY, FYNNEI. The V end lost 4 bases, the J end lost 6 bases, and 6 bases lay between the germline ends. The CDR3 totals 12 residues. The CDR3 bases are TGTGCCAGCAGTGGACTAGCCGGGGAGCTGTTTTTT. This translates into CASSGLAGELFF.

The chain is built from TRBV6-6 and TRBJ1-2; 7 nucleotides align to TRBD1. V lost 7 bases to trimming and J lost 7 bases; unmatched junction nucleotides: 9. CDR3 length equals 13 residues. CDR1 is MNHNY and CDR2 is SVGAGI in the germline V gene (reference sequence). The DNA for the CDR3 is TGTGCCAGCACTAACGGACAGGAGGGTGGCTACACCTTC. Its translation is CASTNGQEGGYTF.

This clone was seen more than once but under ten times. The chain's CDR3 is CASSLEGETQYF. In DNA, the CDR3 is TGTGCCAGCAGCTTGGAAGGGGAGACCCAGTACTTC. The chain joins TRBV5-6 to TRBJ2-5; D is unclear. Trimming took 0 bases from V and 5 from J, leaving 5 bases between them. Germline V gene lookup returns CDR1 SGHDT and CDR2 YYEEEE. CDR3 size: 12 residues.

The chain employs TRBV2 and TRBJ2-7, with 7 bases lining up with TRBD2. Looked up from germline, CDR1 is SNHLY and CDR2 is FYNNEI. The trim removed 6 bases at V and 0 bases at J, leaving 8 bases unmatched. CDR3 size: 15 residues. Written as DNA, the CDR3 is TGTGCCAGCAGAGAAACCCCTAGCGGCTCCTACGAGCAGTACTTC. Its translation: CASRETPSGSYEQYF.

The rearrangement joins TRBV5-1 to TRBJ2-7; D not certain. This CDR3 spans 14 amino acids. V lost 1 base and J 0 bases, leaving 8 bases between the germline ends. The germline V gene encodes CDR1 SGHRS and CDR2 YFSETQ. The CDR3 spells CASSLFTSSYEQYF. Here the CDR3 DNA reads TGCGCCAGCAGCTTGTTTACCAGCTCCTACGAGCAGTACTTC.

The CDR3 DNA follows: TGTGCCAGCAGCTTAGCGGGACTAGCCTACAATGAGCAGTTCTTC. This translates into CASSLAGLAYNEQFF. V is TRBV7-9 and J is TRBJ2-1; TRBD2 agrees at 8 bases. CDR1 SEHNR and CDR2 FQNEAQ come from the germline V gene (reference sequence). There are 15 residues in the CDR3. The V and J ends lost 0 bases and 2 bases, in that order; junction bases with no gene match: 0.

The chain combines TRBV7-2 with TRBJ2-4; D possibly matches TRBD1 or TRBD2 (5 bases each). This CDR3 is 15 amino acids long. V shed 1 base and J shed 6 bases, with 13 bases lying between them. CDR1 SGHTA and CDR2 FQGNSA come from the germline V gene. In nucleotides, the CDR3 is TGTGCCAGCAGCTTAGGGGAGCGTAGGGGAAACATTCAGTACTTC. Protein sequence: CASSLGERRGNIQYF.

This clone appeared a single time. The chain carries TRBV11-1 and TRBJ2-7; 9 nucleotides line up with TRBD1. V gave up 3 bases and J gave up 3 bases; unmatched junction bases: 0. Germline V gene sequence: CDR1 SGHAT, CDR2 FQDESV (reference sequence). The CDR3 spans 13 residues. The CDR3: CASSLTGGYEQYF. The CDR3 bases are TGTGCCAGCAGCTTGACAGGGGGCTACGAGCAGTACTTC.

V is TRBV10-3 and J is TRBJ1-1; the match to TRBD1 covers 7 bases. Germline CDR1 reads ENHRY; CDR2 reads SYGVKD. The CDR3 is made up of 13 amino acids. Trimming at V came to 6 bases and at J to 3 bases, leaving 4 bases not matched to a gene. The chain's CDR3 is CAISGDRDTEAFF. The DNA for the CDR3 is TGTGCCATCAGCGGAGACAGGGACACTGAAGCTTTCTTT.

The chain links TRBV28 to TRBJ2-5; 8 bases line up with TRBD1. The CDR3 loop spans 14 amino acids. Germline loops: CDR1 MDHEN, CDR2 SYDVKM. V lost 7 bases, J lost 3 bases, and 7 bases stayed unmatched. CDR3 DNA: TGTGCCAGCAAGGGAATGGACAGGGAAGAGACCCAGTACTTC. The encoded protein is CASKGMDREETQYF.

This rearrangement joins TRBV28 to TRBJ2-1; tentatively, D is TRBD2 (7 bases). Germline assignment: CDR1 MDHEN and CDR2 SYDVKM. V lost 7 bases to trimming and J lost 1 base, with 14 bases between them. This CDR3 contains 15 residues. Written as DNA, the CDR3 is TGTGCCAGCATGGTGGGAGGGGGGTCCTACAATGAGCAGTTCTTC. Translated: CASMVGGGSYNEQFF. The full variable domain, with the rest looked up from reference TRBV28 and TRBJ2-1, is DVKVTQSSRYLVKRTGEKVFLECVQDMDHENMFWYRQDPGLGLRLIYFSYDVKMKEKGDIPEGYSVSREKKERFSLILESASTNQTSMYLCASMVGGGSYNEQFFGPGTRLTVL.

About this clone itself: Mismatch with germline at one junction end may stem from a read error. This rearrangement joins TRBV15 to TRBJ2-5, with 11 bases fitting TRBD1. CDR1 and CDR2 (germline): LNHNV, YYDKDF (reference sequence). The CDR3 is 15 residues long. The DNA for the CDR3 is TGTGCCACCAGCATCCGGACAGGGGGCGAAGAGGCCCAGTACTTC. This sequence encodes CATSIRTGGEEAQYF.

The chain has TRBV1 and TRBJ2-1; TRBD2, the table's D call, was not compared with the DNA. TRBV1 is deemed a pseudogene. This CDR3 is 14 amino acids long. CDR3 loop: CTSRAGTSGVEQFF. The DNA for the CDR3 is TGCACCAGCAGGGCCGGGACTAGTGGTGTCGAGCAGTTCTTC.

The V call is TRBV7-6, the J call TRBJ2-7; TRBD2 aligns across 9 bases. V was clipped by 1 base and J by 6 bases; unmatched bases: 7. The CDR3 is made up of 15 amino acids. Germline CDR1 SGHVS, CDR2 FNYEAQ. CDR3 sequence (DNA): TGTGCCAGCAGCTTAGGGGGCGGGAGGGTTTTCGAGCAGTACTTC. The encoded protein is CASSLGGGRVFEQYF. Using reference TRBV7-6 and TRBJ2-7 for the parts outside the CDR3, the full variable domain is GAGVSQSPRYKVTKRGQDVALRCDPISGHVSLYWYRQALGQGPEFLTYFNYEAQQDKSGLPNDRFSAERPEGSISTLTIQRTEQRDSAMYRCASSLGGGRVFEQYFGPGTRLTVT.

V gene TRBV28 combines with J gene TRBJ1-5; D not resolved. The CDR3 loop spans 13 amino acids. Germline loops: CDR1 MDHEN, CDR2 SYDVKM. Trimming stripped 6 bases from V and 9 bases from J, with 15 bases between. The CDR3 loop is CASRDPVEGPQHF. The CDR3 nucleotides read TGTGCCAGCAGAGATCCGGTTGAAGGGCCCCAGCATTTT. The variable domain in full, completed from reference TRBV28 and TRBJ1-5, reads DVKVTQSSRYLVKRTGEKVFLECVQDMDHENMFWYRQDPGLGLRLIYFSYDVKMKEKGDIPEGYSVSREKKERFSLILESASTNQTSMYLCASRDPVEGPQHFGDGTRLSIL.

The chain combines TRBV14 with TRBJ2-7, with 12 bases lining up with TRBD2. V trimming: 8 bases; J trimming: 2 bases; junction bases outside the gene matches: 1. The V gene's germline CDR1 is SGHDN and CDR2 FVKESK. The CDR3 length is 13 residues. The chain's CDR3 is CASGLAGTYEQYF. CDR3 nucleotide sequence: TGTGCCAGCGGACTAGCGGGGACCTACGAGCAGTACTTC. Full variable domain (outside the CDR3, taken from reference TRBV14 and TRBJ2-7): EAGVTQFPSHSVIEKGQTVTLRCDPISGHDNLYWYRRVMGKEIKFLLHFVKESKQDESGMPNNRFLAERTGGTYSTLKVQPAELEDSGVYFCASGLAGTYEQYFGPGTRLTVT.

This chain joins TRBV9 and TRBJ2-2; D is uncertain. Between the trimmed V and J ends, which lost 3 bases and 8 bases, there was a span of 5 bases. CDR3 length: 11 residues. Germline lookup yields CDR1 SGDLS and CDR2 YYNGEE. CDR3 bases: TGTGCCAGCAGCGCCGGGGGGGAGCTGTTTTTT. It yields the protein CASSAGGELFF.

This rearrangement joins TRBV5-6 to TRBJ2-1, with 9 bases fitting TRBD1. CDR3 length: 15 residues. The V gene's germline CDR1 is SGHDT and CDR2 YYEEEE. The V and J ends lost 5 bases and 5 bases, in that order; junction bases with no gene match: 8. The CDR3 DNA reads as TGTGCCAGCAGACGACCGGGACAGGGCGACAATGAGCAGTTCTTC. Translating it yields CASRRPGQGDNEQFF.

The chain has TRBV28 and TRBJ1-1; D unresolved. The CDR3 has 11 residues. Germline V CDR1 and CDR2: MDHEN, SYDVKM. Trimming removed 2 bases at V and 12 bases at J, with 10 bases between. CDR3 coding DNA: TGTGCCAGCAGTTTAAGAGGGATTTCTTTCTTT. Translating it yields CASSLRGISFF. The full variable domain, completed using reference TRBV28 and TRBJ1-1, is DVKVTQSSRYLVKRTGEKVFLECVQDMDHENMFWYRQDPGLGLRLIYFSYDVKMKEKGDIPEGYSVSREKKERFSLILESASTNQTSMYLCASSLRGISFFGQGTRLTVV.